These 8 T cell receptor beta chains came from one sample sequenced in a study of shared clonotypes between healthy human individuals (dated by TCRdb to the early 2020s). To prepare the library, the immunoSEQ multiplex PCR assay was applied. As stored in TCRdb, this immuneACCESS dataset retains in-frame rearrangements with V and J assigned. A fraction of the clones does not appear; measured against another copy, unresolved V genes explain less than half of the discrepancy, and the remainder lacks a known reason. This sample is represented by 2,500,000 or so clones; more than 85% of them were singletons. The ten largest clones take up approximately 0.35% of the sample. The sample consisted of naive CD4+ T cells from PBMCs. The cell subset or site label here, explained by the study, means: CD45RA+ positively selected. Every receptor here comes from a man younger than 35 in good health. Some clones in this sample may be carry-over from other donors' samples.

This clone was detected once. The gene calls are TRBV28 and TRBJ1-5, with 7 bases matching TRBD1. Unmatched junction bases numbered 8, after V lost 8 bases and J lost 4 bases. The CDR3 contains 14 residues. Germline lookup yields CDR1 MDHEN and CDR2 SYDVKM. The CDR3 bases are TGTGCCAGCCACAGGGGATTCAGGAATCAGCCCCAGCATTTT. Translation: CASHRGFRNQPQHF.

The J gene is TRBJ2-5, the V gene TRBV7-9, with D possibly matching TRBD2 (6 bases). CDR3 size: 11 residues. Germline V gene data show CDR1 as SEHNR and CDR2 as FQNEAQ (reference sequence). Trimming stripped 10 bases from V and 5 bases from J, with 11 bases between. CDR3 residues: CATGSYETQYF. The CDR3 nucleotides read TGTGCCACCGGGAGTTACGAGACCCAGTACTTC.

This clone was found a few times. In the same sample, other DNA sequences code for this CDR3. J is TRBJ1-2 and V is TRBV4-2; no firm D call. There are 12 residues in the CDR3. V was cut by 0 bases and J by 1 base, with 0 bases left in between. CDR1 and CDR2 from the germline V gene are LGHNA and YNFKEQ. The CDR3: CASSQDNYGYTF. The CDR3 region has the DNA TGTGCCAGCAGCCAAGATAACTATGGCTACACCTTC.

The rearrangement joins TRBV9 to TRBJ2-1, with 7 positions matching TRBD2. Unmatched junction bases numbered 13, after V lost 2 bases and J lost 5 bases. CDR3 length: 17 residues. Germline loops: CDR1 SGDLS, CDR2 YYNGEE. CDR3 DNA sequence: TGTGCCAGCAGCGTGGATCTAGGGGATAGCGGGCACAATGAGCAGTTCTTC. Translating gives CASSVDLGDSGHNEQFF.

To note about this clone: Other nucleotide sequences from this sample produce the same CDR3. The chain is built from TRBV27 and TRBJ2-3; 8 nucleotides match TRBD1. V was clipped by 1 base and J by 1 base; unmatched bases: 1. The CDR3 is 15 residues long. In germline, CDR1 is MNHEY, CDR2 SMNVEV (reference sequence). The CDR3, as DNA: TGTGCCAGCAGTTTATTGGGACAGGGCACAGATACGCAGTATTTT. Amino acids: CASSLLGQGTDTQYF.

This sequence joins TRBV18 and TRBJ2-3, with 7 bases matching TRBD2. With V trimmed by 6 bases and J by 1 base, 13 bases remained unmatched. CDR1 is KGHSH and CDR2 is LQKENI in the germline V gene. The CDR3 sequence is 17 residues long. CDR3: CASSTIAGVVGTDTQYF. The CDR3 DNA reads TGTGCCAGCTCGACCATTGCGGGGGTTGTTGGCACAGATACGCAGTATTTT.

The chain uses TRBV29-1 and TRBJ2-7; no definite D call. Germline V lookup: CDR1 SQVTM, CDR2 ANQGSEA. Trimming took off 0 bases at V and 0 bases at J, with 12 bases between the two ends. The CDR3 extends over 15 amino acids. The DNA for the CDR3 is TGCAGCGTTGAAGACTGCCCGCTGAGCTCCTACGAGCAGTACTTC. Encoded protein: CSVEDCPLSSYEQYF.

About this clone: The sample holds other DNA sequences that translate to the same CDR3. The chain combines TRBV5-1 with TRBJ1-2, with D hard to call. Trimming took off 0 bases at V and 3 bases at J, with 9 bases between the two ends. The germline gives CDR1 SGHRS, CDR2 YFSETQ. The CDR3 extends over 14 amino acids. CDR3 in DNA: TGCGCCAGCAGCTTGGCCCGGGGAGACTATGGCTACACCTTC. It is translated as CASSLARGDYGYTF.